Presented here are 30 T cell receptor beta chains from one specimen sequenced in a study of beta chain features in type 1 diabetes. Antigen specificity for these receptors is unknown. Findings and caveats of the study: Shortening that was moderate but significant affected the TCRB CDR3s of Type 1 diabetes patients in all four CD4+ subsets.

All of the isolated RNA was reverse transcribed, so expressed TCRB transcripts were sequenced. Some clones are missing from TCRdb's copy, which holds only in-frame ones; the method was immunoSEQ multiplex PCR. Here the sample spans 100,000 to 150,000 clones, around 15% being singletons. Sequencing was carried out using central memory CD4+ T cells from blood. These receptors all stem from a man between 18 and 29 years old with type 1 diabetes.

This clone was observed many times. The rearrangement links TRBV30 to TRBJ1-2, with 10 nucleotides matching TRBD1. Germline CDR1 reads GTSNPN; CDR2 reads SVGIG (reference sequence). The V and J ends lost 3 bases and 3 bases, in that order; junction bases with no gene match: 7. CDR3 length: 15 amino acids. In DNA, the CDR3 is TGTGCCTGGAGGGAGGGACAGGGGAAGTACTATGGCTACACCTTC. The encoded protein is CAWREGQGKYYGYTF.

A word on this clone: A far larger clone is a single base away, which makes a read error likely. The same CDR3 arises from other DNA sequences in this sample as well. This chain connects TRBV5-1 to TRBJ2-1; D might be TRBD2 (9 bases). CDR1 and CDR2 (germline): SGHRS, YFSETQ. The V end lost 4 bases, the J end lost 9 bases, and 26 bases lay between the germline ends. This CDR3 region has 17 residues. DNA of the CDR3: TGCGCCAGCAGCCCCAGGACAGGGACTAGCCACGGGGGTGAGCAGTTCTTC. Its protein product is CASSPRTGTSHGGEQFF.

There are a few counts of this clone. The chain employs TRBV7-9 and TRBJ1-1, with D unresolved. In germline, CDR1 is SEHNR, CDR2 FQNEAQ (reference sequence). Trimming removed 0 bases at V and 5 bases at J, with 10 bases between. This CDR3 contains 14 residues. In DNA, the CDR3 is TGTGCCAGCAGCTTAGCGTTAATGGGGACTGAAGCTTTCTTT. Encoded protein: CASSLALMGTEAFF.

The chain uses TRBV5-1 and TRBJ2-1; 7 bases fit TRBD2. Germline V gene lookup returns CDR1 SGHRS and CDR2 YFSETQ. V was clipped by 3 bases and J by 2 bases; unmatched bases: 2. The CDR3 spans 14 residues. The DNA for the CDR3 is TGCGCCAGCAGCTCGGGAGGACCCTACAATGAGCAGTTCTTC. Translated: CASSSGGPYNEQFF.

This clone has only one observation. V usage is TRBV6-5 and J usage is TRBJ2-2; D is uncertain. The CDR3 contains 13 residues. V was cut by 6 bases and J by 5 bases, with 10 bases left in between. The V gene's germline CDR1 is MNHEY and CDR2 SVGAGI. This CDR3 reads CASRLDLTGELFF. For the CDR3, the DNA is TGTGCCAGCAGGCTCGACTTGACCGGGGAGCTGTTTTTT.

The sample holds a few counts of this clone. This chain links TRBV18 with TRBJ2-7, with TRBD1 matching 10 bases. The CDR3 runs to 15 residues. Germline V gene data show CDR1 as KGHSH and CDR2 as LQKENI. Trimming removed 4 bases from V and 3 bases from J; junction bases left unmatched: 6. The chain's CDR3 is CASSLRDRGGYEQYF. In nucleotides, the CDR3 is TGTGCCAGCTCACTCCGGGACAGGGGAGGCTACGAGCAGTACTTC.

In this sample, this clone turned up a few times. J is TRBJ2-1 and V is TRBV2; 9 bases fit TRBD1. Germline V gene data show CDR1 as SNHLY and CDR2 as FYNNEI. The J segment lost 7 bases and the V segment lost 0 bases, leaving 4 bases of the junction unmatched. This CDR3 comprises 15 residues. The CDR3 nucleotides read TGTGCCAGCAGTGAAGCTATGGGACAGGGAAATGAGCAGTTCTTC. This sequence encodes CASSEAMGQGNEQFF. The complete variable domain, with remaining parts taken from reference TRBV2 and TRBJ2-1, reads EPEVTQTPSHQVTQMGQEVILRCVPISNHLYFYWYRQILGQKVEFLVSFYNNEISEKSEIFDDQFSVERPDGSNFTLKIRSTKLEDSAMYFCASSEAMGQGNEQFFGPGTRLTVL.

This chain links TRBV7-3 with TRBJ2-3; 7 bases align to TRBD2. Germline CDR1 and CDR2: SGHTA and FQGTGA. CDR3 length equals 14 residues. The junction had 4 bases not matched to a gene; V was cut back by 5 bases and J by 2 bases. CDR3 nucleotide sequence: TGTGCCAGCAGCGCACGGGGGGACACAGATACGCAGTATTTT. Translated, it gives CASSARGDTDTQYF.

This chain connects TRBV9 to TRBJ2-7; D ambiguous. Trimming removed 7 bases from V and 0 bases from J, with 2 bases in between. The CDR3 is 10 amino acids. In germline, CDR1 is SGDLS, CDR2 YYNGEE. The CDR3 loop reads CASHSYEQYF. CDR3 nucleotides: TGTGCCAGCCACTCCTACGAGCAGTACTTC. The full variable domain, rest sourced from reference TRBV9 and TRBJ2-7, is DSGVTQTPKHLITATGQRVTLRCSPRSGDLSVYWYQQSLDQGLQFLIQYYNGEERAKGNILERFSAQQFPDLHSELNLSSLELGDSALYFCASHSYEQYFGPGTRLTVT.

This clone has ten or more counts. This rearrangement joins TRBV29-1 to TRBJ2-7; 14 bases line up with TRBD2. CDR3 length equals 15 residues. V lost 4 bases and J lost 6; bases outside the gene matches: 8. The germline CDR1 and CDR2 sequences are SQVTM and ANQGSEA. The DNA for the CDR3 is TGCAGCGTTGCCGTGGGGACTAGCGGGAGCGGCGAGCAGTACTTC. Its translation is CSVAVGTSGSGEQYF.

This clone was recorded a few times. The chain uses TRBV7-9 and TRBJ2-7; 7 nucleotides agree with TRBD1. The CDR3 contains 14 residues. The V gene's germline CDR1 is SEHNR and CDR2 FQNEAQ (reference sequence). The trim removed 5 bases at V and 2 bases at J, leaving 6 bases unmatched. In DNA, the CDR3 is TGTGCCAGCAGCCCGACCGGGACAGCCTACGAGCAGTACTTC. Translation gives CASSPTGTAYEQYF.

The chain has TRBV7-6 and TRBJ2-3; 9 bases align to TRBD2. The CDR3 contains 16 residues. The V and J ends lost 2 bases and 0 bases, in that order; junction bases with no gene match: 3. Germline CDR1 and CDR2: SGHVS and FNYEAQ. For the CDR3, the DNA is TGTGCCAGCAGCTTAAGGCTAGCGGGGAGCACAGATACGCAGTATTTT. It yields the protein CASSLRLAGSTDTQYF.

CDR3 DNA: TGCGCCAGCAGCTTGGATCAGGGTAACTATGGCTACACCTTC. Its protein is CASSLDQGNYGYTF. The V gene is TRBV5-1, the J gene TRBJ1-2; possible D gene TRBD1, 5 bases. V shed 0 bases and J shed 1 base, with 7 bases lying between them. This CDR3 spans 14 amino acids. Germline-derived CDR1 and CDR2 are SGHRS and YFSETQ.

This clone was seen only a few times. V and J are TRBV30 and TRBJ2-3, with D unresolved. The CDR3 length is 13 residues. V lost 4 bases, J lost 2 bases, and 10 bases lay in between. Germline CDR1 and CDR2: GTSNPN and SVGIG (reference sequence). The CDR3 region is CAWTERVTDTQYF. CDR3 nucleotides: TGTGCCTGGACCGAGCGCGTCACAGATACGCAGTATTTT.

The J gene is TRBJ2-3, the V gene TRBV2, with a tentative D call TRBD2 (5 bases). Per germline, CDR1 SNHLY and CDR2 FYNNEI. The CDR3 extends over 13 amino acids. Trimming pared 7 bases from V and 4 bases from J, leaving 12 bases between. CDR3 region: CASMGLGADTQYF. Here the CDR3 DNA reads TGTGCCAGCATGGGCCTGGGAGCAGATACGCAGTATTTT.

This clone was counted only a few times. CDR3 protein: CASSPRTSFQTQYF. CDR3 bases: TGTGCCAGCAGTCCTAGGACTAGCTTTCAGACCCAGTACTTC. J is TRBJ2-5 and V is TRBV6-5; 8 positions match TRBD2. The CDR3 is 14 amino acids. Trimming removed 5 bases from V and 6 bases from J; junction bases left unmatched: 8. Germline loops: CDR1 MNHEY, CDR2 SVGAGI.

This clone was seen many times. The chain couples TRBV7-9 to TRBJ2-1; D uncertain. This CDR3 is built from 10 residues. The germline CDR1 and CDR2 sequences are SEHNR and FQNEAQ (reference sequence). Trimming stripped 8 bases from V and 8 bases from J, with 7 bases between. The CDR3 spells CASRRDEQFF. For the CDR3, the DNA is TGTGCCAGCCGTCGGGATGAGCAGTTCTTC.

As concerns this clone: A read error may account for a junction end that differs from germline. The rearrangement uses TRBV19 and TRBJ2-1; TRBD2 matches at 9 bases. The CDR3 loop spans 15 amino acids. Germline V gene sequence: CDR1 LNHDA, CDR2 SQIVND (reference sequence). The CDR3 bases are TGTGCCAGTAGGATAGCGGGAGTATCCTACAATGAGCAGTTCTTC. It translates to CASRIAGVSYNEQFF. Supplemented by reference TRBV19 and TRBJ2-1, the full variable domain reads DGGITQSPKYLFRKEGQNVTLSCEQNLNHDAMYWYRQDPGQGLRLIYYSQIVNDFQKGDIAEGYSVSREKKESFPLTVTSAQKNPTAFYLCASRIAGVSYNEQFFGPGTRLTVL.

This clone occurred a few times. The chain employs TRBV30 and TRBJ2-3; D possibly corresponds to TRBD1 (5 bases). Germline V CDR1 and CDR2: GTSNPN, SVGIG (reference sequence). Trimming left V 0 bases short and J 6 bases short, with 10 bases between. The CDR3 length is 13 residues. The chain's CDR3 is CAWSVQERDTQYF. The CDR3 DNA is TGTGCCTGGAGTGTACAGGAACGGGATACGCAGTATTTT.

This clone came up a few times. The J gene is TRBJ1-1, the V gene TRBV5-1; no clear D gene. This CDR3 is 15 amino acids long. Trimming cost V 6 bases and J 1 base, with 16 bases left between them. Germline V CDR1 and CDR2: SGHRS, YFSETQ. Here the CDR3 DNA reads TGCGCCAGCACCCCCTCCGAGGGCCGGAACACTGAAGCTTTCTTT. Amino acid sequence: CASTPSEGRNTEAFF.

There are a few counts of this clone. The J gene is TRBJ2-6, the V gene TRBV7-2; D uncertain. Trimming shortened V by 5 bases and J by 0 bases, and 8 bases separated the two germline ends. From germline, CDR1 is SGHTA and CDR2 FQGNSA. The CDR3 is made up of 15 amino acids. Here the CDR3 reads CASSLSSSGANVLTF. The CDR3 DNA is TGTGCCAGCAGCCTCTCGAGCTCTGGGGCCAACGTCCTGACTTTC.

The rearrangement joins TRBV7-2 to TRBJ2-7, with unresolved D. The CDR3 loop spans 13 amino acids. V lost 4 bases, J lost 3 bases, and 10 bases lay in between. The germline V gene encodes CDR1 SGHTA and CDR2 FQGNSA. The CDR3 spells CASSSQRLYEQYF. CDR3 DNA: TGTGCCAGCAGCTCACAGCGTCTCTACGAGCAGTACTTC.

This clone was seen a handful of times. The sample carries other DNA sequences with the same CDR3. This chain links TRBV29-1 with TRBJ2-7, with D perhaps TRBD1 (6 bases). The germline V gene encodes CDR1 SQVTM and CDR2 ANQGSEA. Trimming left V 4 bases short and J 6 bases short, with 19 bases between. This CDR3 has 14 amino acids. DNA of the CDR3: TGCAGCGTTGCGGGTCGGTTGGCAGGGGCCGAGCAGTACTTC. As protein: CSVAGRLAGAEQYF.

This clone was picked up a small number of times. The rearrangement links TRBV7-9 to TRBJ2-7, with 7 bases lining up with TRBD1. V dropped 6 bases and J dropped 4; count of bases not matched to a gene: 3. CDR1 and CDR2 from the germline V gene are SEHNR and FQNEAQ (reference sequence). The CDR3 extends over 12 amino acids. CDR3 region: CASSSQGYEQYF. The CDR3 DNA reads as TGTGCCAGCAGTTCACAGGGGTACGAGCAGTACTTC.

In its sample, this clone was seen a few times. One junction end does not reproduce the germline sequence, and a read error may be involved. The chain's CDR3 is CASSLGWSYQETQYF. CDR3 bases: TGTGCTAGCAGCTTGGGTTGGAGCTACCAAGAGACCCAGTACTTC. The V and J genes are TRBV7-7 and TRBJ2-5; D not certain. Germline V gene lookup returns CDR1 SSHAT and CDR2 FNYEAQ (reference sequence). The CDR3 runs to 15 residues.

The chain carries TRBV27 and TRBJ2-4; TRBD2 matches 7 bases. The CDR3 covers 18 residues. Germline trimming cut 6 bases from V and 0 bases from J; bases unmatched to any gene: 14. Germline CDR1 reads MNHEY; CDR2 reads SMNVEV (reference sequence). As DNA, the CDR3 is TGTGCCAGCAGCCAAACTACCGTAGCGGGTGTAGCCAAAAACATTCAGTACTTC. It specifies CASSQTTVAGVAKNIQYF.

The chain links TRBV30 to TRBJ1-5; D call uncertain. Germline assignment: CDR1 GTSNPN and CDR2 SVGIG (reference sequence). CDR3 length: 13 amino acids. The V end was cut by 2 bases, the J end by 10 bases, with 15 bases between. In nucleotides, the CDR3 is TGTGCCTGGAGTCCTGGGGTGATGGATCCCCAGCATTTT. It translates to CAWSPGVMDPQHF.

This clone occurred a few times. The rearrangement uses TRBV27 and TRBJ2-7; TRBD2 agrees at 12 bases. Per germline, CDR1 MNHEY and CDR2 SMNVEV (reference sequence). Germline trimming cut 5 bases from V and 7 bases from J; bases unmatched to any gene: 15. This CDR3 is 17 amino acids long. CDR3 coding DNA: TGTGCCAGCAGTCCCCGAAGAACTAGCGGGGGGACACGAGAGCAGTACTTC. It yields the protein CASSPRRTSGGTREQYF.

The chain combines TRBV5-4 with TRBJ2-7; D call uncertain. Between the trimmed V and J ends, which lost 0 bases and 3 bases, there was a span of 7 bases. The CDR3 spans 13 residues. Germline assignment: CDR1 SGHNT and CDR2 YYREEE (reference sequence). The CDR3 bases are TGTGCCAGCAGCTTGGCGGGCGTCTACGAGCAGTACTTC. It codes for CASSLAGVYEQYF.

CDR3 coding DNA: TGCAGCGTTGATGGGGGGGCTGAGACCCAGTACTTC. This sequence encodes CSVDGGAETQYF. The chain carries TRBV29-1 and TRBJ2-5; TRBD2 might be the D (7 bases). The germline V and J ends were trimmed by 3 bases and 5 bases, with 10 bases remaining between them. The germline V gene has CDR1 SQVTM and CDR2 ANQGSEA. The CDR3 loop spans 12 amino acids.